This T cell receptor beta chain comes out of a study of T-cell reconstitution after alpha-beta-depleted transplantation in children. General observations from the study: Newly produced T cells mostly provided counts and TCRbeta diversity after one year, as hyperexpanded clones declined. High day-60 TCRbeta diversity in some patients came from surviving recipient T cells and thymic progenitors. Two months or so post-transplant, alpha-beta T cells reportedly derived from several hundred expanded graft clones.

V trimming: 11 bases; J trimming: 4 bases; junction bases outside the gene matches: 11. The length of the CDR3 is 14 residues. CDR1 and CDR2 from the germline V gene are SNHLY and FYNNEI. About this clonotype itself: Its antigen is currently unknown.

TCRbeta library construction was performed incorporating unique molecular identifiers. TCRdb analysed the PCR reads with MiXCR anew, one entry per CDR3 protein. The sample carries more than 40,000 distinct CDR3 sequences, nearly 9.5% recorded once. The source material was PBMCs, mostly from graft donor cells, sampled 60 days after TCRalphabeta/CD19-depleted stem cell transplant. The receptor comes from a male patient aged 2-9 years who had a stem cell transplant for chronic granulomatous disease, so the T cells may come from the graft donor. The chain recombines TRBV2 with TRBJ2-7, with 10 bases lining up with TRBD2. CDR3: CAFSLLAGAYEQYF. Here the CDR3 DNA reads TGTGCCTTCAGTCTTCTAGCGGGGGCTTACGAGCAGTACTTC.